One sample yielded the 13 T cell receptor beta chains listed below, sequenced in a study of cytotoxic CD8 clonotypes in ibrutinib-treated CLL. The data were produced by immunoSEQ multiplex PCR, yet TCRdb's version contains in-frame clones alone and is incomplete. The sample gives nearly 300,000 clones, around 77% of which show up once; roughly 5.7% is in the top ten. The sequencing used PBMCs, collected at disease progression, from a patient treated with ibrutinib. These receptors all come from a human donor with chronic lymphocytic leukemia.

The chain combines TRBV9 with TRBJ2-1; tentative D call: TRBD1 (6 bases). Trimming took 4 bases from V and 4 from J, leaving 15 bases between them. This CDR3 is built from 15 residues. In germline, CDR1 is SGDLS, CDR2 YYNGEE. CDR3 bases: TGTGCCAGCAGCCAGGGGCACATGAGGTACAATGAGCAGTTCTTC. Its protein is CASSQGHMRYNEQFF.

The V gene is TRBV6-1, the J gene TRBJ2-2, with 12 bases fitting TRBD2. The CDR3 consists of 18 residues. From germline, CDR1 is MNHNS and CDR2 SASEGT. V trimming: 2 bases; J trimming: 5 bases; junction bases outside the gene matches: 9. This chain's CDR3 is CASSERGRTSGGTGELFF. Written as DNA, the CDR3 is TGTGCCAGCAGTGAACGTGGGCGAACTAGCGGGGGGACCGGGGAGCTGTTTTTT.

This clone was counted a few times. The chain recombines TRBV7-9 with TRBJ1-2, with 7 bases matching TRBD1. The CDR3 spans 16 residues. Trimming cost V 6 bases and J 5 bases; bases outside gene matches: 15. Germline V gene data show CDR1 as SEHNR and CDR2 as FQNEAQ (reference sequence). The CDR3 loop is CASSETGELVRYGYTF. DNA of the CDR3: TGTGCCAGCAGTGAAACAGGGGAATTGGTTAGATATGGCTACACCTTC.

The rearrangement joins TRBV28 to TRBJ2-3; 11 nucleotides match TRBD2. The length of the CDR3 is 17 residues. The germline CDR1 and CDR2 sequences are MDHEN and SYDVKM. Germline trimming cut 1 base from V and 2 bases from J; bases unmatched to any gene: 5. CDR3 region: CASSLSGLAGFTDTQYF. CDR3 coding DNA: TGTGCCAGCAGTTTATCTGGACTAGCGGGCTTCACAGATACGCAGTATTTT.

V usage is TRBV12-5 and J usage is TRBJ2-3; no reliable D call. The germline V and J ends were trimmed by 3 bases and 3 bases, with 13 bases remaining between them. CDR1 is LGHNT, CDR2 FRNRAP, per germline. The CDR3 covers 15 residues. CDR3 bases: TGTGCTAGTGGTTTTCCCGGGCAGTGGACAGATACGCAGTATTTT. The encoded protein is CASGFPGQWTDTQYF.

The CDR3 loop reads CACGASGEETQYF. DNA of the CDR3: TGTGCCTGTGGGGCTAGCGGGGAAGAGACCCAGTACTTC. The chain uses TRBV6-1 and TRBJ2-5, with 9 bases aligning to TRBD2. This CDR3 has 13 amino acids. V lost 11 bases, J lost 3 bases, and 7 bases stayed unmatched. Germline loops: CDR1 MNHNS, CDR2 SASEGT.

V is TRBV12-5 and J is TRBJ2-2; D is unresolved. Germline CDR1 and CDR2: LGHNT and FRNRAP. The V and J ends lost 0 bases and 5 bases respectively, with 1 base between them. The CDR3 sequence is 12 residues long. CDR3 nucleotides: TGTGCTAGTGGTTTGGTAACCGGGGAGCTGTTTTTT. Encoded protein: CASGLVTGELFF.

The rearrangement joins TRBV19 to TRBJ2-2, with 8 bases matching TRBD2. Per the germline V gene, CDR1 is LNHDA and CDR2 is SQIVND (reference sequence). The junction had 6 bases not matched to a gene; V was cut back by 5 bases and J by 4 bases. This CDR3 has 15 residues. In nucleotides, the CDR3 is TGTGCCAGTAGTGTCAGCGGGAGTGGCACCGGGGAGCTGTTTTTT. It encodes CASSVSGSGTGELFF.

V gene TRBV29-1 combines with J gene TRBJ2-2, with D possibly called TRBD1 or TRBD2 (5 bases each). The CDR3 extends over 15 amino acids. Germline lookup yields CDR1 SQVTM and CDR2 ANQGSEA. V shed 2 bases and J shed 2 bases, with 12 bases lying between them. The CDR3 protein is CSVESGTDNTGELFF. The CDR3 DNA follows: TGCAGCGTTGAATCAGGGACCGATAACACCGGGGAGCTGTTTTTT.

The genes are TRBV5-1 and TRBJ2-1; D might be TRBD2 (7 bases). Germline CDR1 SGHRS, CDR2 YFSETQ. There are 15 residues in the CDR3. Trimming stripped 1 base from V and 9 bases from J, with 17 bases between. CDR3 region: CASSLTYGGLSEQFF. In DNA form, the CDR3 reads TGCGCCAGCAGCTTGACATACGGGGGGCTGAGTGAGCAGTTCTTC. Complete variable domain (other parts from reference TRBV5-1 and TRBJ2-1): KAGVTQTPRYLIKTRGQQVTLSCSPISGHRSVSWYQQTPGQGLQFLFEYFSETQRNKGNFPGRFSGRQFSNSRSEMNVSTLELGDSALYLCASSLTYGGLSEQFFGPGTRLTVL.

This rearrangement joins TRBV11-3 to TRBJ2-1, with TRBD2 matching over 10 bases. Germline CDR1 is SGHNT and CDR2 is YENEEA. This CDR3 has 14 residues. Trimming at V came to 1 base and at J to 14 bases, leaving 8 bases not matched to a gene. The CDR3 DNA follows: TGTGCCAGCAGCTTAGGTCGCCTAGCGGGAGACAAGTTCTTC. This sequence encodes CASSLGRLAGDKFF.

The J gene is TRBJ2-1, the V gene TRBV29-1, with 11 positions matching TRBD2. With 3 bases clipped from V and 3 bases from J, the junction kept 7 bases outside the gene matches. The CDR3 has 16 residues. The germline V gene encodes CDR1 SQVTM and CDR2 ANQGSEA. For the CDR3, the DNA is TGCAGCGTTGATTGGCTAGCGGGGGGCGACTACAATGAGCAGTTCTTC. Protein sequence: CSVDWLAGGDYNEQFF.

J is TRBJ2-7 and V is TRBV6-5, with 10 nucleotides matching TRBD1. V gave up 7 bases and J gave up 5 bases; unmatched junction bases: 8. Germline lookup yields CDR1 MNHEY and CDR2 SVGAGI. The CDR3 extends over 14 amino acids. CDR3 region: CASTPGQGWDEQYF. In DNA form, the CDR3 reads TGTGCCAGCACCCCGGGACAGGGGTGGGACGAGCAGTACTTC.